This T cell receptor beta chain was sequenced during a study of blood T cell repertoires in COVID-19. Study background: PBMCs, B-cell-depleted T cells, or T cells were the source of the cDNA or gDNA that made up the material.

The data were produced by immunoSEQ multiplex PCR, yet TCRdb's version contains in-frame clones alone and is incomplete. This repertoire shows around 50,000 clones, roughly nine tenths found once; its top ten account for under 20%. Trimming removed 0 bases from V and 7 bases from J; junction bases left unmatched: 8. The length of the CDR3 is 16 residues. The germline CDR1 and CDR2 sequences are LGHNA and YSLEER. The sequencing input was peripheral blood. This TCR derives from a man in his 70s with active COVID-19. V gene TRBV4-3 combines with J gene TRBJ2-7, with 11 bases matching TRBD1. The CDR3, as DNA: TGCGCCAGCAGCCAAGATCGAGGACAGGGGGCGGGAGAGCAGTACTTC. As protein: CASSQDRGQGAGEQYF.